These 7 T cell receptor beta chains originate from one sample sequenced in a study of T cell responses to AZD1222 COVID-19 vaccine. This table comes from immunoSEQ multiplex PCR, and its TCRdb copy is limited to in-frame clones, with some not included. This table has roughly 120,000 clones, about four fifths appearing once. The input for sequencing was peripheral blood, taken on day 0 of AZD1222 vaccination. Every receptor here comes from an adult in good health.

J is TRBJ1-1 and V is TRBV7-3; D is perhaps TRBD1 (5 bases). V was shortened by 2 bases and J by 8 bases, with 12 bases between the two germline ends. In germline, CDR1 is SGHTA, CDR2 FQGTGA. There are 13 residues in the CDR3. Here the CDR3 DNA reads TGTGCCAGCAGCTTACTATTGCAGGGAGAAGCTTTCTTT. Protein: CASSLLLQGEAFF.

The CDR3 region has the DNA TGTGCCAGCAGCTTTCGTGGTTCAGATACGCAGTATTTT. The encoded protein is CASSFRGSDTQYF. The chain employs TRBV7-2 and TRBJ2-3; D not certain. CDR1 is SGHTA and CDR2 is FQGNSA in the germline V gene. The ends were cut back, 3 bases at V and 4 bases at J, with 8 bases in the middle. The CDR3 totals 13 residues.

This clone showed up just a few times. The V gene is TRBV5-1, the J gene TRBJ1-1; TRBD1 agrees at 10 bases. The CDR3 totals 18 residues. CDR1 is SGHRS, CDR2 YFSETQ, per germline. V lost 7 bases, J lost 10 bases, and 25 bases stayed unmatched. The CDR3 sequence: CASPRGHGVSGTGVIAFF. Here the CDR3 DNA reads TGCGCCAGCCCGCGGGGTCATGGGGTGAGCGGGACAGGGGTAATAGCTTTCTTT.

The rearrangement uses TRBV18 and TRBJ1-1; 9 positions agree with TRBD1. Germline V gene lookup returns CDR1 KGHSH and CDR2 LQKENI. Trimming cost V 1 base and J 0 bases; bases outside gene matches: 6. The CDR3 totals 17 residues. The chain's CDR3 is CASSPRAQGAMNTEAFF. CDR3 in DNA: TGTGCCAGCTCACCACGGGCACAGGGGGCGATGAACACTGAAGCTTTCTTT.

This rearrangement joins TRBV5-1 to TRBJ1-4; 7 bases are a match to TRBD1. V was clipped by 4 bases and J by 3 bases; unmatched bases: 12. CDR3 length: 17 residues. Germline lookup yields CDR1 SGHRS and CDR2 YFSETQ. The CDR3 sequence is CASSPRQGGGSNEKLFF. CDR3 DNA: TGCGCCAGCAGCCCCAGACAGGGAGGCGGATCTAATGAAAAACTGTTTTTT.

This chain uses TRBV9 with TRBJ2-5; TRBD1 or TRBD2 may be the D gene (5 bases each). This CDR3 has 16 residues. V was clipped by 3 bases and J by 5 bases, with 20 bases between them. Germline V lookup: CDR1 SGDLS, CDR2 YYNGEE. CDR3 nucleotides: TGTGCCAGCAGCGCAGAGAGGGGAAGGGGTGAGGAGACCCAGTACTTC. It codes for CASSAERGRGEETQYF.

V usage is TRBV5-1 and J usage is TRBJ1-4; D gene unclear. Trimming took off 2 bases at V and 8 bases at J, with 7 bases between the two ends. The CDR3 has 12 residues. The germline gives CDR1 SGHRS, CDR2 YFSETQ. The CDR3 protein is CASSLVGEKLFF. CDR3 coding DNA: TGCGCCAGCAGCTTAGTGGGAGAAAAACTGTTTTTT.